This T cell receptor (beta chain) was sequenced in a study of blood T cell repertoires in COVID-19. The table came from immunoSEQ multiplex PCR; TCRdb's copy has only in-frame clones and leaves some out. Of 200,000 to 250,000 clones listed, roughly four fifths are singletons. Looked up from germline, CDR1 is MGHRA and CDR2 is YSYEKL. The CDR3 covers 16 residues. Trimming at V came to 0 bases and at J to 5 bases, leaving 8 bases not matched to a gene. Sample: peripheral blood. This receptor was identified in a man at least 80 years old with acute or convalescent COVID-19. The chain has TRBV4-1 and TRBJ1-2; 8 bases align to TRBD1. The CDR3 bases are TGCGCCAGCAGCCAAGATGGGAACAGGGGGAAGTATGGCTACACCTTC. Its translation: CASSQDGNRGKYGYTF.